This TCR beta chain was observed in a study of response to subunit inactivated influenza vaccine. TCRdb reanalysed the RT-PCR reads using MiXCR and keeps one entry per CDR3 protein. The repertoire consists of a few hundred thousand distinct CDR3 sequences, with around 13% occurring once and the leading ten covering over 8.5%. This clonotype was counted between two and nine times. What it binds is not known. Study-level results: The authors suggested that few new T cells are recruited per seasonal influenza vaccination.

V was shortened by 7 bases and J by 3 bases, with 18 bases between the two germline ends. The CDR3 sequence is 15 residues long. Germline CDR1 and CDR2: SGHVS and FQNEAQ. Sequencing used PBMCs from blood, obtained 11 to 12 days after vaccination. This TCR came from a man between 50 and 59 years old who received an inactivated influenza vaccine. The chain carries TRBV7-8 and TRBJ1-2; tentatively, D is TRBD1 (5 bases). The DNA for the CDR3 is TGTGCCAGCATGACCGGGGCTTGGGGGGACTATGGCTACACCTTC. Residues: CASMTGAWGDYGYTF.